Sequencing of this T cell receptor beta chain was carried out in a study of prognosis after radiotherapy for stage I lung cancer. A draw of around 6.1 milliliters of peripheral blood took place at each of two time points. CDR3 of TCR beta was amplified from genomic DNA via a two-round multiplex PCR. First-round PCR, the initial amplification, used primers specific to each TRBV and TRBJ gene. TCRdb re-called the multiplex PCR reads through MiXCR, storing one row per CDR3 protein. This table holds about 14,000 distinct CDR3 sequences, roughly 29% found once. This clonotype occurred many times. Sequences were derived from PBMCs, sampled before or after stereotactic body radiation therapy (not recorded which). The receptor comes from a donor over 45 with non-small cell lung cancer.

Written as DNA, the CDR3 is TGTGCCAGCAGCGGAAAAGCCCCCTTCCCCCTAAGCTTCACAGATACGCAGTATTTT. Its protein is CASSGKAPFPLSFTDTQYF. V and J are TRBV7-9 and TRBJ2-3; D is uncertain. Trimming left V 5 bases short and J 2 bases short, with 26 bases between. The CDR3 runs to 19 residues. Germline loops: CDR1 SEHNR, CDR2 FQNEAQ (reference sequence).